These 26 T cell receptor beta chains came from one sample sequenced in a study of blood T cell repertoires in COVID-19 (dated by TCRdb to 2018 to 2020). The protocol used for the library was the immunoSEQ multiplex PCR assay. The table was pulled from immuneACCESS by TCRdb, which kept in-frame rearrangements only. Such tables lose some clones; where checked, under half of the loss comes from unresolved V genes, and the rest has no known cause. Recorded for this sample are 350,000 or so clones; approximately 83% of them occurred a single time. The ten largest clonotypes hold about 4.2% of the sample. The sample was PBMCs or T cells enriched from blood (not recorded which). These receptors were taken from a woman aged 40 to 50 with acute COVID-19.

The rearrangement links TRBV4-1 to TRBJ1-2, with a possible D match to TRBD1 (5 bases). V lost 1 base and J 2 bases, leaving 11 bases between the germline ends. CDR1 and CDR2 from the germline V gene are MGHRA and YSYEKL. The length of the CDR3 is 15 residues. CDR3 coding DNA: TGCGCCAGCAGCCAAGGCGGGGCGGCAAACTATGGCTACACCTTC. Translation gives CASSQGGAANYGYTF.

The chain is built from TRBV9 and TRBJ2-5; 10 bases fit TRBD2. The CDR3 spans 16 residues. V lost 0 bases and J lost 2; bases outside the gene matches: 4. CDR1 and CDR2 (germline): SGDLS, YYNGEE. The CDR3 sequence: CASSVAGLAAQETQYF. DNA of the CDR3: TGTGCCAGCAGCGTAGCAGGACTAGCGGCACAAGAGACCCAGTACTTC.

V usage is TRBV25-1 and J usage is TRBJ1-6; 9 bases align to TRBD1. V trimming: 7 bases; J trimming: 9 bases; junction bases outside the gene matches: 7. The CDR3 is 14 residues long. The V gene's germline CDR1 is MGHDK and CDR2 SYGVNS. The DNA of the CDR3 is TGTGCCAGCACCGGGACAGGGTCTGTTTCACCCCTCCACTTT. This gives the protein CASTGTGSVSPLHF.

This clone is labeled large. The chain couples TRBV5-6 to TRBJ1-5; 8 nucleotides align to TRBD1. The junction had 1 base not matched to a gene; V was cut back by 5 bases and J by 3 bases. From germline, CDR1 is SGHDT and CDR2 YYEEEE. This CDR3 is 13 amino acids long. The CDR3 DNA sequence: TGTGCCAGCAGGGACAGGGACAATCAGCCCCAGCATTTT. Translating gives CASRDRDNQPQHF.

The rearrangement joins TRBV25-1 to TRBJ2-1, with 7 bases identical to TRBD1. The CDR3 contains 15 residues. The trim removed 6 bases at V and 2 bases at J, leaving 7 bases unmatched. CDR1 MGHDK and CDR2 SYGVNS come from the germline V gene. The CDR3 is CASSHDRAPYNEQFF. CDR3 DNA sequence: TGTGCCAGCAGCCACGACAGGGCCCCCTACAATGAGCAGTTCTTC.

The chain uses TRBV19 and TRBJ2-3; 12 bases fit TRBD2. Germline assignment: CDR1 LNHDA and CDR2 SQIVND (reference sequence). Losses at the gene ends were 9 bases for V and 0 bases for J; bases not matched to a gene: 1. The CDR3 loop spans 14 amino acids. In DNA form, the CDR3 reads TGTGCCAGCGGACTAGCGGGGAGCACAGATACGCAGTATTTT. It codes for CASGLAGSTDTQYF.

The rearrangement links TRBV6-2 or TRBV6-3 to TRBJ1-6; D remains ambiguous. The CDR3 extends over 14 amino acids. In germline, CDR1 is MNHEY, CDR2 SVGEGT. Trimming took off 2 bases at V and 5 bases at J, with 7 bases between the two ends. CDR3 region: CASSYRRDNSPLHF. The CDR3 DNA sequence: TGTGCCAGCAGTTACAGGCGGGATAATTCACCCCTCCACTTT.

CDR3 protein: CASSVGTPLSGNTIYF. DNA for the CDR3: TGTGCCAGCAGCGTAGGGACACCACTCTCTGGAAACACCATATATTTT. V and J are TRBV9 and TRBJ1-3; possible D gene TRBD1, 5 bases. The germline V gene encodes CDR1 SGDLS and CDR2 YYNGEE. The CDR3 runs to 16 residues. V was pared by 0 bases and J by 0 bases, with 10 bases between.

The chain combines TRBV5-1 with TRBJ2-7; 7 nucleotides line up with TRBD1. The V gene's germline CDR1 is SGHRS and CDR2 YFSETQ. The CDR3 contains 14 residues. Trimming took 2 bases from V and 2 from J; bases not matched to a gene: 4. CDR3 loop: CASSFNRGAYEQYF. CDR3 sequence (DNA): TGCGCCAGCAGCTTCAACAGGGGCGCCTACGAGCAGTACTTC.

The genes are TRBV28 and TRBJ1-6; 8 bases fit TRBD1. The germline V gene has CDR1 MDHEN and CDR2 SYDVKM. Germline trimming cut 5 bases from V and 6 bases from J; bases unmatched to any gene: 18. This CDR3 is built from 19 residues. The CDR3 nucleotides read TGTGCCAGCAGTACCGAGGACTCAGGACAGGGTATTTTTAATTCACCCCTCCACTTT. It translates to CASSTEDSGQGIFNSPLHF.

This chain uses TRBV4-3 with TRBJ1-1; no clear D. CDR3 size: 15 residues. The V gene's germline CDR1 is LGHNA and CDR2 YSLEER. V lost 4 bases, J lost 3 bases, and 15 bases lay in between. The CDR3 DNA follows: TGCGCCAGCAGCCTGTTGCACAGTACGGACACTGAAGCTTTCTTT. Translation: CASSLLHSTDTEAFF.

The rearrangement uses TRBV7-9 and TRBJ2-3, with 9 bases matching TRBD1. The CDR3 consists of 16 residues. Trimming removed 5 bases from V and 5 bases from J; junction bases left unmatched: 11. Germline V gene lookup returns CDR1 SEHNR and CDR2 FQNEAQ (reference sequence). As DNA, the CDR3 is TGTGCCAGCAGCCGGATGATACAGGGGGCAGGAGATACGCAGTATTTT. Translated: CASSRMIQGAGDTQYF.

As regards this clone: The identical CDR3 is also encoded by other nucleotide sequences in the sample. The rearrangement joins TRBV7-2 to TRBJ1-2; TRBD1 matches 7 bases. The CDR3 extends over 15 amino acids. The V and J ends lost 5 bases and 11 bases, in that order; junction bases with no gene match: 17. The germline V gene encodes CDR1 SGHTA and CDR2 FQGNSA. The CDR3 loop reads CASSPRTGQLPFYTF. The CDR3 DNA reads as TGTGCCAGCAGCCCTAGAACGGGACAGCTCCCTTTTTACACCTTC.

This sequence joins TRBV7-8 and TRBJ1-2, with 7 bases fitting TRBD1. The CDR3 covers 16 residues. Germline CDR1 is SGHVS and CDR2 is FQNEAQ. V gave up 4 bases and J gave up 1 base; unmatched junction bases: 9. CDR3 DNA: TGTGCCAGCAGCTCTGCAGGGGGGCGACTTAACTATGGCTACACCTTC. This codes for CASSSAGGRLNYGYTF.

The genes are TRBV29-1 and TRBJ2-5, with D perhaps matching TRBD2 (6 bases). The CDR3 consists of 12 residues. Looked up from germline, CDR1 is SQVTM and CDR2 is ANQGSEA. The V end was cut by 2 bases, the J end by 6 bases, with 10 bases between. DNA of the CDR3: TGCAGCGTTGAAACTAGCTGGAAGACCCAGTACTTC. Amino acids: CSVETSWKTQYF.

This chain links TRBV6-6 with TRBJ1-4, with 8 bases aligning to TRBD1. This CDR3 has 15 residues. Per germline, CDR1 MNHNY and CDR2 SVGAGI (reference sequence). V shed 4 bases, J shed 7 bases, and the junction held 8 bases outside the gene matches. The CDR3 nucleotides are TGTGCCAGCAGTTTCATAGCAGGGGGCAGTGAAAAACTGTTTTTT. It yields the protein CASSFIAGGSEKLFF.

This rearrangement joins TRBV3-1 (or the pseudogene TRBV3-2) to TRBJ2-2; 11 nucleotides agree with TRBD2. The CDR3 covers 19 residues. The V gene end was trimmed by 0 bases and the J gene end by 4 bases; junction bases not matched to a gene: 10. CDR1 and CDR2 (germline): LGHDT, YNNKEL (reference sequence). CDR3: CASSQDQLLAGGGTGELFF. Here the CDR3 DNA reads TGTGCCAGCAGCCAAGATCAACTGCTAGCGGGAGGCGGCACCGGGGAGCTGTTTTTT.

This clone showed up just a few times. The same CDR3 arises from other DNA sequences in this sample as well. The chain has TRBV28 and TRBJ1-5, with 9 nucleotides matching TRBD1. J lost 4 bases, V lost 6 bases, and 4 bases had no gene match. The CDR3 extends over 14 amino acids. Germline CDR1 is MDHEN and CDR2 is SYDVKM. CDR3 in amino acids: CASSPDRGNQPQHF. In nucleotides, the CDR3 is TGTGCCAGCAGCCCGGACAGGGGTAATCAGCCCCAGCATTTT.

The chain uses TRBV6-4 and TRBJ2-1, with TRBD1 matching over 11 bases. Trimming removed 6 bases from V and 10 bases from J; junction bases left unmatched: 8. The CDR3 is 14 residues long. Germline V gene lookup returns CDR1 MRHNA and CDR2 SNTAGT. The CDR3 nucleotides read TGTGCCAGCAGCCCGGGACAGGGGGGGTTGGAGCAGTTCTTC. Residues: CASSPGQGGLEQFF.

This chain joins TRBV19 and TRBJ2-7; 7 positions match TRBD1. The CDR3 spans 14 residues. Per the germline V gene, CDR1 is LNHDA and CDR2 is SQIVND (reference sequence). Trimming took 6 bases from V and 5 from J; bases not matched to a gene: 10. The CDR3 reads CASSFPGQKNEQYF. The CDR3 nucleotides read TGTGCCAGTAGCTTCCCGGGACAGAAGAACGAGCAGTACTTC.

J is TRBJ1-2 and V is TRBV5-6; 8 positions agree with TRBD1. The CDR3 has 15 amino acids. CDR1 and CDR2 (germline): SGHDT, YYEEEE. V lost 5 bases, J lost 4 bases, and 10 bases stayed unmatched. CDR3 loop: CASSWTGRGLYGYTF. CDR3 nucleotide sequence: TGTGCCAGCAGTTGGACAGGGAGGGGTCTCTATGGCTACACCTTC.

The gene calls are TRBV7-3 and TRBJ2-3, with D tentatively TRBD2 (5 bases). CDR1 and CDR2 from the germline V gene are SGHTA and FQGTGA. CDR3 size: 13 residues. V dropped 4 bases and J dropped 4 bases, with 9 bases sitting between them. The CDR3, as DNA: TGTGCCAGCAGCTCACTAGTTTCAGATACGCAGTATTTT. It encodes CASSSLVSDTQYF.

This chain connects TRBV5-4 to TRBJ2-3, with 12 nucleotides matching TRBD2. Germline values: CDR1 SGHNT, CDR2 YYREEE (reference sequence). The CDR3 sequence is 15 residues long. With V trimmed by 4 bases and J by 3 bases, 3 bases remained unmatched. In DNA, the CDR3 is TGTGCCAGCAGCCAACTAGCGGGAGGAACAGATACGCAGTATTTT. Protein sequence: CASSQLAGGTDTQYF. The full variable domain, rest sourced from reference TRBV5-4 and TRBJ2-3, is ETGVTQSPTHLIKTRGQQVTLRCSSQSGHNTVSWYQQALGQGPQFIFQYYREEENGRGNFPPRFSGLQFPNYSSELNVNALELDDSALYLCASSQLAGGTDTQYFGPGTRLTVL.

The CDR3 region is CASSLGQLNSPLHF. The CDR3 DNA follows: TGTGCCAGCAGCCTGGGACAGCTCAATTCACCCCTCCACTTT. V gene TRBV2 combines with J gene TRBJ1-6, with 7 bases lining up with TRBD1. Germline CDR1 is SNHLY and CDR2 is FYNNEI. Trimming at V came to 6 bases and at J to 7 bases, leaving 6 bases not matched to a gene. The CDR3 has 14 residues.

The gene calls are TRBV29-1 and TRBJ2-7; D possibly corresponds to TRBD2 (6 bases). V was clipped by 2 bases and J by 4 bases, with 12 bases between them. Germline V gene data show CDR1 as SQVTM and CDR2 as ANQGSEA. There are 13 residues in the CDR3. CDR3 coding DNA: TGCAGCGTTGAAATGACTGGGGGGTACGAGCAGTACTTC. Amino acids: CSVEMTGGYEQYF.

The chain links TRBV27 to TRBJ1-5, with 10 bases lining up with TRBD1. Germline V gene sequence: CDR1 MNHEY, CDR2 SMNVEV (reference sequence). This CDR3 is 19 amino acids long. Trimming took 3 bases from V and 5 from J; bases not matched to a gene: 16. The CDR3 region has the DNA TGTGCCAGCAGTTTCAACTTCAGCCCGGGACAGGGGAGGGATCAGCCCCAGCATTTT. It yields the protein CASSFNFSPGQGRDQPQHF.